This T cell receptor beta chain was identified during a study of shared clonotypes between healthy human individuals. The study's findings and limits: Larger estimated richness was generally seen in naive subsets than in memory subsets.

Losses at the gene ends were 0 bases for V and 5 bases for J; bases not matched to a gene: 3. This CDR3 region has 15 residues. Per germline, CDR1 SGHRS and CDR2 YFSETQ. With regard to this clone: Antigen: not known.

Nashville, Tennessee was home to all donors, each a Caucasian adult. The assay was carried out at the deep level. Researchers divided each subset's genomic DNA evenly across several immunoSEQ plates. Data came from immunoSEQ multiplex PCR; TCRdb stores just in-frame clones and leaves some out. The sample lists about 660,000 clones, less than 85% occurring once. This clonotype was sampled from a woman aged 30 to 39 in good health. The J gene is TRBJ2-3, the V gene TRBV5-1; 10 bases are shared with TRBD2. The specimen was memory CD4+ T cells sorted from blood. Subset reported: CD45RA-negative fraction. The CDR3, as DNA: TGCGCCAGCAGCTTGGTTCAGCGGGAGGGAGATACGCAGTATTTT. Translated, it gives CASSLVQREGDTQYF.